Each of the 30 T cell receptor beta chains below was sequenced from the same sample in a study of B cell selection in AIRE deficiency. Conventional CD4 T cells were sorted as CD4+CD127+ cells. Sequencing used immunoSEQ multiplex PCR; TCRdb keeps in-frame clones, though not all of them. The data contain about 25,000 clones, over 95% of them seen just once; the ten biggest clones take up roughly 0.23%. What was sequenced was CD4+CD127+ conventional T cells sorted from PBMCs. All receptors come from a human donor in good health.

The chain links TRBV10-3 to TRBJ1-2; D unresolved. The CDR3 extends over 14 amino acids. CDR1 and CDR2 (germline): ENHRY, SYGVKD. V shed 5 bases and J shed 8 bases, with 18 bases lying between them. CDR3 region: CAISHSSTPGGYTF. The DNA for the CDR3 is TGTGCCATCAGTCACAGTTCTACACCCGGGGGCTACACCTTC.

This clone was recorded only once. The junction departs from germline at one end; a sequencing error may be responsible. V gene TRBV11-3 combines with J gene TRBJ2-7; 10 positions match TRBD1. CDR1 SGHNT and CDR2 YENEEA come from the germline V gene. This CDR3 is 11 amino acids long. The chain's CDR3 is CASRLPGQGHF. CDR3 sequence (DNA): TGTGCCAGCAGATTACCGGGACAGGGGCACTTC. Full variable domain (outside the CDR3, taken from reference TRBV11-3 and TRBJ2-7): EAGVVQSPRYKIIEKKQPVAFWCNPISGHNTLYWYLQNLGQGPELLIRYENEEAVDDSQLPKDRFSAERLKGVDSTLKIQPAELGDSAVYLCASRLPGQGHFGPGTRLTVT.

J is TRBJ1-1 and V is TRBV7-2; D ambiguous. Deletions cut 5 bases from V and 0 bases from J, with 10 bases between. This CDR3 has 14 residues. Germline V gene lookup returns CDR1 SGHTA and CDR2 FQGNSA. CDR3 DNA sequence: TGTGCCAGCAGCCCAAGGGTGATGAACACTGAAGCTTTCTTT. Its translation: CASSPRVMNTEAFF.

The sample holds one count of this clone. This rearrangement joins TRBV18 to TRBJ2-2; 9 bases map to TRBD1. With V trimmed by 3 bases and J by 5 bases, 7 bases remained unmatched. CDR3 size: 16 residues. Per the germline V gene, CDR1 is KGHSH and CDR2 is LQKENI. The CDR3 is CASSPYSGTGTGELFF. The CDR3, as DNA: TGTGCCAGCTCACCTTACTCCGGGACAGGGACCGGGGAGCTGTTTTTT. The full variable domain, completed using reference TRBV18 and TRBJ2-2, is NAGVMQNPRHLVRRRGQEARLRCSPMKGHSHVYWYRQLPEEGLKFMVYLQKENIIDESGMPKERFSAEFPKEGPSILRIQQVVRGDSAAYFCASSPYSGTGTGELFFGEGSRLTVL.

The chain has TRBV7-2 and TRBJ1-6, with a tentative D call TRBD1 (5 bases). CDR3 length: 17 amino acids. Deletions cut 2 bases from V and 0 bases from J, with 11 bases between. Germline CDR1 reads SGHTA; CDR2 reads FQGNSA. CDR3 residues: CASSLWGRRSYNSPLHF. In DNA form, the CDR3 reads TGTGCCAGCAGCTTATGGGGCAGACGCTCCTATAATTCACCCCTCCACTTT.

The J gene is TRBJ1-4, the V gene TRBV6-1; 9 bases fit TRBD1. Trimming removed 1 base from V and 8 bases from J; junction bases left unmatched: 5. The CDR3 is 15 residues long. Germline CDR1 is MNHNS and CDR2 is SASEGT. CDR3 loop: CASSEEQGAVEKLFF. For the CDR3, the DNA is TGTGCCAGCAGTGAAGAACAGGGGGCGGTGGAAAAACTGTTTTTT.

The chain is built from TRBV27 and TRBJ1-5; TRBD1 agrees at 7 bases. V dropped 9 bases and J dropped 2; count of bases not matched to a gene: 13. In germline, CDR1 is MNHEY, CDR2 SMNVEV (reference sequence). CDR3 length: 16 amino acids. The CDR3 sequence: CASPRRAGGCNQPQHF. CDR3 bases: TGTGCCAGTCCCCGCCGGGCAGGGGGATGCAATCAGCCCCAGCATTTT.

This chain connects TRBV28 to TRBJ2-7; D gene ambiguous. V lost 3 bases, J lost 2 bases, and 8 bases lay in between. CDR3 size: 13 residues. The germline CDR1 and CDR2 sequences are MDHEN and SYDVKM. DNA for the CDR3: TGTGCCAGCAGTTTTGTTGCTACCTACGAGCAGTACTTC. The encoded protein is CASSFVATYEQYF.

V gene TRBV10-1 combines with J gene TRBJ1-1, with 10 nucleotides matching TRBD1. This CDR3 is 13 amino acids long. The germline V gene encodes CDR1 WNHNN and CDR2 SYGVQD (reference sequence). V lost 7 bases and J lost 4; bases outside the gene matches: 3. CDR3 region: CASNRDRGTEAFF. The CDR3 coding sequence is TGCGCCAGCAACCGGGACAGGGGCACTGAAGCTTTCTTT.

This chain uses TRBV5-4 with TRBJ2-3; D not certain. V was trimmed by 3 bases and J by 0 bases, leaving 14 bases between them. This CDR3 is 16 amino acids long. CDR1 SGHNT and CDR2 YYREEE come from the germline V gene (reference sequence). CDR3 sequence: CASSSAYKSSTDTQYF. CDR3 nucleotide sequence: TGTGCCAGCAGCTCCGCCTACAAATCTAGCACAGATACGCAGTATTTT.

The rearrangement links TRBV29-1 to TRBJ1-2; 7 positions agree with TRBD1. The CDR3 consists of 13 residues. V lost 6 bases and J lost 3; bases outside the gene matches: 7. Looked up from germline, CDR1 is SQVTM and CDR2 is ANQGSEA. CDR3 sequence (DNA): TGCAGCGTAGCCTTGGGACAGTACTATGGCTACACCTTC. Its translation is CSVALGQYYGYTF.

The V call is TRBV18, the J call TRBJ1-2; 11 nucleotides align to TRBD1. There are 13 residues in the CDR3. Germline-derived CDR1 and CDR2 are KGHSH and LQKENI. V lost 6 bases and J lost 8; bases outside the gene matches: 5. The CDR3 DNA follows: TGTGCCAGCTCTCCGGGACAGGGGGACGGCTACACCTTC. Its protein is CASSPGQGDGYTF.

This chain links TRBV15 with TRBJ1-1, with TRBD1 identical over 9 bases. The V and J ends lost 3 bases and 7 bases, in that order; junction bases with no gene match: 9. CDR3 length: 15 amino acids. Per the germline V gene, CDR1 is LNHNV and CDR2 is YYDKDF (reference sequence). The CDR3 DNA sequence: TGTGCCACCAGCAGGACCGGGACAGGGTTTAGTGAAGCTTTCTTT. This gives the protein CATSRTGTGFSEAFF.

V usage is TRBV10-3 and J usage is TRBJ2-7; D is unclear. Germline values: CDR1 ENHRY, CDR2 SYGVKD. V was pared by 2 bases and J by 0 bases, with 11 bases between. The CDR3 is 15 amino acids. The CDR3 sequence: CAISENGAHSYEQYF. Written as DNA, the CDR3 is TGTGCCATCAGTGAGAACGGAGCCCACTCCTACGAGCAGTACTTC.

The chain links TRBV5-1 to TRBJ2-2; 7 nucleotides align to TRBD1. V gave up 1 base and J gave up 0 bases; unmatched junction bases: 3. Germline V CDR1 and CDR2: SGHRS, YFSETQ. The CDR3 spans 16 residues. The CDR3 DNA sequence: TGCGCCAGCAGCTTGAAAGGACAGGCGAACACCGGGGAGCTGTTTTTT. This sequence encodes CASSLKGQANTGELFF.

The V and J genes are TRBV6-1 and TRBJ2-7, with TRBD1 as a possible D gene (6 bases). The CDR3 runs to 15 residues. V lost 10 bases, J lost 1 base, and 20 bases lay in between. Germline V lookup: CDR1 MNHNS, CDR2 SASEGT. The CDR3 DNA follows: TGTGCCATCACCAGGGGTTTTCCGGGATCCTACGAGCAGTACTTC. The encoded protein is CAITRGFPGSYEQYF.

V is TRBV6-6 and J is TRBJ2-1, with 12 bases lining up with TRBD2. There are 16 residues in the CDR3. Germline-derived CDR1 and CDR2 are MNHNY and SVGAGI (reference sequence). After removal of 2 bases from V and 5 bases from J, the junction contained 4 bases not matched to a gene. The CDR3 region has the DNA TGTGCCAGCAGTTACCTAGCGGGGGGGCATAACAATGAGCAGTTCTTC. It yields the protein CASSYLAGGHNNEQFF.

The CDR3 loop reads CASSSLARDEQFF. For the CDR3, the DNA is TGCGCCAGCAGCTCTTTGGCCCGGGATGAGCAGTTCTTC. The gene calls are TRBV5-1 and TRBJ2-1, with unresolved D. The CDR3 has 13 residues. Trimming shortened V by 3 bases and J by 8 bases, and 12 bases separated the two germline ends. The germline V gene has CDR1 SGHRS and CDR2 YFSETQ.

The J gene is TRBJ2-5, the V gene TRBV6-6; perhaps D is TRBD1 or TRBD2 (5 bases each). Germline CDR1 reads MNHNY; CDR2 reads SVGAGI (reference sequence). The CDR3 loop spans 15 amino acids. Trimming removed 5 bases at V and 5 bases at J, with 18 bases between. CDR3 in DNA: TGTGCCAGCAGTACACCGGGGTCAGGGCTGGAGACCCAGTACTTC. It codes for CASSTPGSGLETQYF.

The rearrangement links TRBV19 to TRBJ2-2; D is unresolved. CDR1 and CDR2 (germline): LNHDA, SQIVND (reference sequence). CDR3 size: 14 residues. Trimming pared 2 bases from V and 1 base from J, leaving 5 bases between. The CDR3 nucleotides read TGTGCCAGTAGTATAAACAGGAACACCGGGGAGCTGTTTTTT. Translated: CASSINRNTGELFF.

This clone is a singleton in its sample. This sequence joins TRBV7-9 and TRBJ2-4; the D gene is possibly TRBD2 (5 bases). The germline gives CDR1 SEHNR, CDR2 FQNEAQ (reference sequence). Trimming stripped 5 bases from V and 5 bases from J, with 7 bases between. This CDR3 comprises 12 residues. This CDR3 reads CASSRGQNIQYF. The CDR3 nucleotides read TGTGCCAGCAGCCGAGGGCAAAACATTCAGTACTTC.

V gene TRBV18 combines with J gene TRBJ2-7; TRBD2 matches at 12 bases. Germline CDR1 reads KGHSH; CDR2 reads LQKENI. Trimming cost V 1 base and J 9 bases; bases outside gene matches: 7. The CDR3 sequence is 15 residues long. The CDR3 loop is CASSPRGLAGSLQYF. The CDR3 DNA reads TGTGCCAGCTCACCACGAGGACTAGCGGGAAGCTTGCAGTACTTC.

The chain combines TRBV6-5 with TRBJ1-6, with 8 nucleotides matching TRBD1. J was trimmed by 8 bases and V by 6 bases; bases with no gene match: 3. This CDR3 is built from 13 residues. Germline-derived CDR1 and CDR2 are MNHEY and SVGAGI. The CDR3 DNA is TGTGCCAGCAGCGGGACAGGCTATTCACCCCTCCACTTT. Residues: CASSGTGYSPLHF.

The chain uses TRBV10-1 and TRBJ1-1; 10 nucleotides match TRBD1. Germline CDR1 and CDR2: WNHNN and SYGVQD (reference sequence). The V segment lost 7 bases and the J segment 5 bases; nucleotides outside the gene matches: 4. CDR3 length: 13 residues. In DNA, the CDR3 is TGCGCCAGCAATCCGGACAGGGGGACTGAAGCTTTCTTT. Translating gives CASNPDRGTEAFF.

This clone was seen a single time. The sample contains more than one DNA sequence encoding this CDR3. The rearrangement links TRBV4-2 to TRBJ2-5; the D gene is possibly TRBD2 (6 bases). The germline V gene has CDR1 LGHNA and CDR2 YNFKEQ. V was shortened by 1 base and J by 5 bases, with 20 bases between the two germline ends. CDR3 size: 17 residues. The CDR3 here is CASSQGPRAGWGETQYF. The DNA for the CDR3 is TGTGCCAGCAGCCAAGGGCCCCGGGCGGGGTGGGGGGAGACCCAGTACTTC.

V gene TRBV5-1 combines with J gene TRBJ2-5; D could derive from TRBD1 or TRBD2 (7 bases each). Per the germline V gene, CDR1 is SGHRS and CDR2 is YFSETQ. This CDR3 spans 18 amino acids. V was pared by 1 base and J by 3 bases, with 22 bases between. As DNA, the CDR3 is TGCGCCAGCAGCTTGCTACAGGGGAGGGAGGATCGAAAAGAGACCCAGTACTTC. It codes for CASSLLQGREDRKETQYF.

The J gene is TRBJ1-6, the V gene TRBV6-1, with 8 bases aligning to TRBD1. This CDR3 comprises 15 residues. Trimming took 7 bases from V and 8 from J; bases not matched to a gene: 10. CDR1 is MNHNS and CDR2 is SASEGT in the germline V gene. Written as DNA, the CDR3 is TGTGCCAGCACCCACAGGGGGTTGTCGGATTCACCCCTCCACTTT. This sequence encodes CASTHRGLSDSPLHF.

This chain links TRBV5-6 with TRBJ1-2; D is unclear. Germline assignment: CDR1 SGHDT and CDR2 YYEEEE. The CDR3 contains 14 residues. V was trimmed by 0 bases and J by 3 bases, leaving 9 bases between them. The CDR3 bases are TGTGCCAGCAGCTTGGACTCCCGAGACTATGGCTACACCTTC. This codes for CASSLDSRDYGYTF.

A word on this clone: This same CDR3 is encoded by further DNA sequences in the sample. The chain has TRBV27 and TRBJ1-2; the match to TRBD1 covers 9 bases. The V segment lost 6 bases and the J segment 10 bases; nucleotides outside the gene matches: 24. Per the germline V gene, CDR1 is MNHEY and CDR2 is SMNVEV (reference sequence). The CDR3 has 18 residues. The CDR3 region is CASSQEGLGGQGGFNYTF. CDR3 DNA: TGTGCCAGCAGCCAAGAGGGATTAGGGGGACAGGGTGGATTTAACTACACCTTC.

This rearrangement joins TRBV18 to TRBJ1-6; 8 bases map to TRBD1. Germline lookup yields CDR1 KGHSH and CDR2 LQKENI. This CDR3 contains 15 residues. With V trimmed by 3 bases and J by 7 bases, 5 bases remained unmatched. The DNA for the CDR3 is TGTGCCAGCTCACCCGACAGGGGCAGGAATTCACCCCTCCACTTT. Translated: CASSPDRGRNSPLHF.